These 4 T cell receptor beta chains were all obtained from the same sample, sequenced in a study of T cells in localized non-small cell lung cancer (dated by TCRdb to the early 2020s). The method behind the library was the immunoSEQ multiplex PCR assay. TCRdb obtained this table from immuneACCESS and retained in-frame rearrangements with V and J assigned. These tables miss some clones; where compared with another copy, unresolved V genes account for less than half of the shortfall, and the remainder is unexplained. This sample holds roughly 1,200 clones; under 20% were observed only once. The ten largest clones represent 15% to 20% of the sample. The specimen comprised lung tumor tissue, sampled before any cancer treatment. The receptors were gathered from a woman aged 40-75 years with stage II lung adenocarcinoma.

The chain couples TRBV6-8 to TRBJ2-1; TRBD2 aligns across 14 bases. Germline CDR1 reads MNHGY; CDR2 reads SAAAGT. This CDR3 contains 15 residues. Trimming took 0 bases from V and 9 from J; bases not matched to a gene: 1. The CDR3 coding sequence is TGTGCCAGCAGTTACTCCGGACTAGCGGGAGGTGAGCAGTTCTTC. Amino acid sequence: CASSYSGLAGGEQFF.

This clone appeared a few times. As DNA, the CDR3 is TGTGCCAGCAGTTCCCCAGGGGGTCTCGAGACCCAGTACTTC. Translation: CASSSPGGLETQYF. The chain employs TRBV6-8 and TRBJ2-5, with TRBD1 matching over 7 bases. After removal of 4 bases from V and 5 bases from J, the junction contained 7 bases not matched to a gene. The CDR3 consists of 14 residues. From germline, CDR1 is MNHGY and CDR2 SAAAGT.

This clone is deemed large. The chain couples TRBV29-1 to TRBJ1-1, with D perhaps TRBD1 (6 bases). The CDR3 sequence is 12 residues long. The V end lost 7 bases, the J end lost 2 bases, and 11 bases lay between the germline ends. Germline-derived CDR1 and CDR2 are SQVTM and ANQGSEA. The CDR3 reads CSASGDNTEAFF. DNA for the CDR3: TGCAGCGCTTCAGGGGATAACACTGAAGCTTTCTTT.

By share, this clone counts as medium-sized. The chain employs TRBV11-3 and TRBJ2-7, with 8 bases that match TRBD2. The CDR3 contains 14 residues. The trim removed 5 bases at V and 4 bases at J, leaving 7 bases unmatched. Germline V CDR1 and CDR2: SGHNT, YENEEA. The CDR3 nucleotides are TGTGCCAGCAGCCCCGCGGGGGGCGGGTACGAGCAGTACTTC. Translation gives CASSPAGGGYEQYF. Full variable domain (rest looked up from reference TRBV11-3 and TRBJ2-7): EAGVVQSPRYKIIEKKQPVAFWCNPISGHNTLYWYLQNLGQGPELLIRYENEEAVDDSQLPKDRFSAERLKGVDSTLKIQPAELGDSAVYLCASSPAGGGYEQYFGPGTRLTVT.